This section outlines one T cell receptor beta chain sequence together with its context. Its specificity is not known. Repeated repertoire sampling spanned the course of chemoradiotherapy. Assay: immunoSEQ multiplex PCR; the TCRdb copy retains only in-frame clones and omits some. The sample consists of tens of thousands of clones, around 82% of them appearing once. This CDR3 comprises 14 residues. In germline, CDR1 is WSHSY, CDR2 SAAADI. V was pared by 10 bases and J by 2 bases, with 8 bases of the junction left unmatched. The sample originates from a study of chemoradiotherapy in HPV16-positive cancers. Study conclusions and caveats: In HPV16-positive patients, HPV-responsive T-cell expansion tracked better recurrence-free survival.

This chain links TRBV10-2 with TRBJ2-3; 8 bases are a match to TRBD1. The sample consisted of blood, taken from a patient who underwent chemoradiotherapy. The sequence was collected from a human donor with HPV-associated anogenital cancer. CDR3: CATKGTGYTDTQYF. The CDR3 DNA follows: TGCGCCACCAAAGGGACAGGTTACACAGATACGCAGTATTTT.